The present T cell receptor beta chain was sequenced within a study of low-dose radiotherapy and immunotherapy resistance in tumors. For the study at large: Each fraction for Cohort 1 was 0.5 Gy, given every 2 weeks, and the total came to 6.5 Gy. Intravenously given cyclophosphamide 200 mg/m2 followed a two-week schedule that placed each dose one day before radiation and immunotherapy.

After removal of 6 bases from V and 0 bases from J, the junction contained 9 bases not matched to a gene. CDR1 and CDR2 from the germline V gene are SGHRS and YFSETQ. There are 16 residues in the CDR3. Time point described: after trial treatment. Treatment in this sample: LDRT plus nivolumab, ipilimumab, low-dose cyclophosphamide and aspirin (RACIN trial). Low-dose radiotherapy and low-dose cyclophosphamide, together with aspirin, ipilimumab and nivolumab, were given to donors. Alpha and beta chains were covered, as first-strand cDNA relied on TRAV- and TRBV-specific primers. TCRs were amplified for about 18 PCR cycles with a constant-region primer and V-primer adapter. mRNA isolates were amplified via in vitro transcription. TCRdb passed the reads through MiXCR, listing each CDR3 protein once. The table shows 95,000 to 100,000 distinct CDR3 sequences, with less than 25% occurring only once.

This material consisted of PBMCs, taken after low-dose radiotherapy plus immunotherapy. This rearrangement joins TRBV5-1 to TRBJ2-3; TRBD2 agrees at 8 bases. This TCR came from a male donor with prostate cancer. CDR3 in amino acids: CASTFGGGRSTDTQYF. The CDR3, as DNA: TGCGCCAGCACCTTCGGGGGGGGACGGAGCACAGATACGCAGTATTTT. Full variable domain (missing parts from reference TRBV5-1 and TRBJ2-3): KAGVTQTPRYLIKTRGQQVTLSCSPISGHRSVSWYQQTPGQGLQFLFEYFSETQRNKGNFPGRFSGRQFSNSRSEMNVSTLELGDSALYLCASTFGGGRSTDTQYFGPGTRLTVL.